This T cell receptor (beta chain) was recorded in a study of T cells expressing NK-cell markers. TCRdb re-called the 5' RACE reads and shows each CDR3 protein once, DNA omitted. The sample has 350,000 to 450,000 distinct CDR3 sequences, and its top ten clones hold 4% to 6.5%. Study-level findings and limits: In a handful of donors, dominant CD3+CD56+NKG2C+ clones formed roughly 1.0-7.5% of CD8+ cells.

CDR1 is LGHDT and CDR2 is YNNKEL in the germline V gene (reference sequence). The CDR3 consists of 13 residues. About this clonotype itself: The target antigen is unknown.

Sequenced sample: blood T cells: a sorted CD56 or NKG2C T cell subset, CD4+ or CD8+ T cells, or bulk PBMC T cells (not recorded which). The chain links TRBV3-1 to TRBJ2-7; without DNA, the TCRdb call of TRBD1 cannot be checked. This receptor was taken from a man aged 18 to 69 in good health. The CDR3 loop reads CASSQGASQEQYF.